This entry lists 13 T cell receptor beta chains sequenced from one sample in a study of graft-versus-host responses after intestinal transplantation. No cognate antigen is known for these TCRs. The method was immunoSEQ multiplex PCR; TCRdb's version includes in-frame clones alone and lacks a portion of them. The sample records around 90,000 clones, approximately 92% being singletons. The material was unstimulated CD8+ T cells sorted from spleen or lymph node cells, obtained before transplant. Every receptor here comes from a human donor who was the organ donor for an intestinal transplant.

The chain employs TRBV6-1 and TRBJ1-5; D might be TRBD1 (5 bases). CDR1 is MNHNS, CDR2 SASEGT, per germline. The CDR3 contains 13 residues. Trimming took 3 bases from V and 6 from J, leaving 9 bases between them. Here the CDR3 reads CASSDGRGQPQHF. The CDR3 DNA is TGTGCCAGCAGTGATGGGAGGGGTCAGCCCCAGCATTTT.

This clone has a single count. The chain uses TRBV7-9 and TRBJ1-2; D not certain. The CDR3 contains 13 residues. The germline gives CDR1 SEHNR, CDR2 FQNEAQ (reference sequence). V dropped 4 bases and J dropped 8 bases, with 14 bases sitting between them. DNA for the CDR3: TGTGCCAGCAGCTCAGCGAGGGTTGGCGGCTACACCTTC. Its translation is CASSSARVGGYTF.

The chain carries TRBV28 and TRBJ2-2; 15 bases line up with TRBD2. From germline, CDR1 is MDHEN and CDR2 SYDVKM. J lost 1 base, V lost 5 bases, and 8 bases had no gene match. The CDR3 covers 19 residues. CDR3 in amino acids: CASSLTPGLAGGNTGELFF. CDR3 DNA sequence: TGTGCCAGCAGTCTGACACCGGGACTAGCGGGAGGGAACACCGGGGAGCTGTTTTTT.

V is TRBV29-1 and J is TRBJ1-2; D is ambiguous. Germline assignment: CDR1 SQVTM and CDR2 ANQGSEA. The CDR3 sequence is 12 residues long. Trimming left V 1 base short and J 4 bases short, with 7 bases between. CDR3 sequence: CSVEGHRYGYTF. The DNA of the CDR3 is TGCAGCGTTGAAGGACATCGCTATGGCTACACCTTC.

This chain connects TRBV13 to TRBJ2-5, with 11 bases aligning to TRBD2. With 5 bases clipped from V and 1 base from J, the junction kept 9 bases outside the gene matches. Germline lookup yields CDR1 PRHDT and CDR2 FYEKMQ (reference sequence). The CDR3 runs 17 residues. The CDR3 sequence is CASSRDSGGAFQETQYF. CDR3 nucleotide sequence: TGTGCCAGCAGCCGAGATAGCGGGGGGGCCTTCCAAGAGACCCAGTACTTC. The whole variable domain, remainder taken from reference TRBV13 and TRBJ2-5, is AAGVIQSPRHLIKEKRETATLKCYPIPRHDTVYWYQQGPGQDPQFLISFYEKMQSDKGSIPDRFSAQQFSDYHSELNMSSLELGDSALYFCASSRDSGGAFQETQYFGPGTRLLVL.

The CDR3 bases are TGTGCCAGCAGGTCACTAGCGGGTGGGCCGAATGAGCAGTTCTTC. Protein: CASRSLAGGPNEQFF. This sequence joins TRBV6-1 and TRBJ2-1; 9 bases line up with TRBD2. There are 15 residues in the CDR3. V lost 6 bases, J lost 7 bases, and 10 bases stayed unmatched. Germline V gene data show CDR1 as MNHNS and CDR2 as SASEGT.

The rearrangement joins TRBV27 to TRBJ1-4; D not resolved. CDR1 MNHEY and CDR2 SMNVEV come from the germline V gene (reference sequence). V dropped 7 bases and J dropped 8 bases, with 14 bases sitting between them. This CDR3 region has 13 residues. CDR3 sequence reads: CASTPRLNEKLFF. The CDR3 bases are TGTGCCAGCACCCCCCGGTTGAACGAAAAACTGTTTTTT.

The chain joins TRBV28 to TRBJ1-2; the match to TRBD1 covers 9 bases. The length of the CDR3 is 15 residues. Per germline, CDR1 MDHEN and CDR2 SYDVKM. V dropped 5 bases and J dropped 8; count of bases not matched to a gene: 12. This chain's CDR3 is CASSPSPGTGIGYTF. The CDR3 nucleotides are TGTGCCAGCAGTCCTTCCCCCGGGACAGGGATCGGCTACACCTTC.

This clone was found once. The rearrangement joins TRBV28 to TRBJ2-2; 9 nucleotides match TRBD1. With 6 bases clipped from V and 5 bases from J, the junction kept 4 bases outside the gene matches. Germline assignment: CDR1 MDHEN and CDR2 SYDVKM. This CDR3 has 14 amino acids. The CDR3 loop is CASSGQGITGELFF. In DNA, the CDR3 is TGTGCCAGCAGCGGACAGGGGATTACCGGGGAGCTGTTTTTT.

This clone came up once. The genes are TRBV21-1 and TRBJ2-7; the listed D gene, TRBD2, was not tested against the DNA. TRBV21-1 is marked as a pseudogene. The CDR3 has 16 residues. CDR3 coding DNA: TGTGCCAGCAGCAAAGACCAGCGGGGGTCCTCCTACGAGCAGTACTTC. Translated: CASSKDQRGSSYEQYF.

The chain couples TRBV27 to TRBJ2-2; 9 positions match TRBD2. This CDR3 spans 16 amino acids. The germline V gene encodes CDR1 MNHEY and CDR2 SMNVEV (reference sequence). The J segment lost 3 bases and the V segment lost 6 bases, leaving 8 bases of the junction unmatched. The CDR3 protein is CASSPMGLAYTGELFF. DNA for the CDR3: TGTGCCAGCAGCCCCATGGGACTAGCCTACACCGGGGAGCTGTTTTTT.

This chain uses TRBV11-3 with TRBJ2-2; possibly TRBD2 for D (6 bases). Germline loops: CDR1 SGHNT, CDR2 YENEEA. The CDR3 consists of 16 residues. V shed 4 bases and J shed 6 bases, with 18 bases lying between them. The CDR3 nucleotides are TGTGCCAGCAGCTCTGATAGCGGCCCACATCCCGGGGAGCTGTTTTTT. Its protein product is CASSSDSGPHPGELFF.

The chain employs TRBV27 and TRBJ2-1; TRBD2 matches at 8 bases. The CDR3 loop spans 13 amino acids. CDR1 is MNHEY, CDR2 SMNVEV, per germline (reference sequence). Trimming at V came to 4 bases and at J to 14 bases, leaving 10 bases not matched to a gene. CDR3 sequence (DNA): TGTGCCAGCAGTTACAGCCCAGCGGGAGATGAGTTCTTC. This translates into CASSYSPAGDEFF.